This T cell receptor (beta chain) is from a study of T-cell reconstitution after alpha-beta-depleted transplantation in children. Germline trimming cut 4 bases from V and 7 bases from J; bases unmatched to any gene: 10. Looked up from germline, CDR1 is SQVTM and CDR2 is ANQGSEA. This CDR3 is 15 amino acids long. This clonotype was recorded many times. Unique molecular identifiers were incorporated into the prepared TCRbeta library. MiXCR, applied by TCRdb to the PCR reads, yields one record per CDR3 protein. The table has about 400,000 distinct CDR3 sequences, roughly 20% seen once. The chain links TRBV29-1 to TRBJ2-1; 10 nucleotides line up with TRBD2. The material sequenced was PBMCs from the stem cell graft donor, taken from the stem cell graft. This TCR was sampled from a human donor who donated a stem cell graft to a child with acute myeloid leukemia. The CDR3 here is CSVGWSSGSRNEQFF. The CDR3 DNA is TGCAGCGTTGGGTGGTCTAGCGGGAGTAGAAATGAGCAGTTCTTC.